The present T cell receptor (beta chain) was sequenced within a study of PD-1 blockade in classical Hodgkin lymphoma. The study, taken as a whole, reports: Those achieving complete response showed baseline diversity like newly diagnosed patients. Healthy donors reportedly exceeded newly diagnosed patients in baseline TCR diversity. Excluded were patients who started nivolumab under 1 year after ASCT, a group that had lower diversity.

Worth noting for this clone: Its antigen is unknown.

Only in-frame clones appear in the TCRdb table, and some are missing; sequencing was by immunoSEQ multiplex PCR. The sample lists more than 35,000 clones, around 90% occurring once. The V end lost 5 bases, the J end lost 5 bases, and 18 bases lay between the germline ends. The CDR3 runs 15 residues. Germline V lookup: CDR1 SNHLY, CDR2 FYNNEI. No patient escaped relapse after autologous stem cell transplantation, and brentuximab vedotin exposure varied. The TCR originated in a human donor with classical Hodgkin lymphoma. The sample consisted of peripheral blood mononuclear cells (PBMCs), taken before the second cycle of nivolumab. The rearrangement joins TRBV2 to TRBJ1-2, with D possibly matching TRBD1 (5 bases). Here the CDR3 reads CASSPKRQNPYGYTF. In DNA form, the CDR3 reads TGTGCCAGCAGTCCAAAACGACAGAACCCATATGGCTACACCTTC.